A single sample gave rise to the 31 T cell receptor beta chains below, sequenced in a study of Graves' ophthalmopathy and Graves' hyperthyroidism. Amplification of the TCR beta CDR3 regions used RNA transcripts (as template). Second-round multiplex PCR came after a first-round RT-PCR that employed HTBI primers. Each CDR3 protein is one row after TCRdb ran MiXCR on the multiplex PCR reads. This table holds around 1.1 million distinct CDR3 sequences, 35% to 40% found once. The sample comprised peripheral blood or thyroid tissue (not recorded which). Receptors were obtained from an adult man with Graves' hyperthyroidism.

This clonotype has at least ten counts. V usage is TRBV7-2 and J usage is TRBJ2-7; D might be TRBD2 (6 bases). V lost 4 bases, J lost 2 bases, and 12 bases lay in between. The CDR3 consists of 14 residues. Germline V gene lookup returns CDR1 SGHTA and CDR2 FQGNSA. CDR3 amino acids: CASSYERTTYEQYF. CDR3 DNA: TGTGCCAGCAGCTACGAGCGGACTACCTACGAGCAGTACTTC.

At least ten counts were recorded for this clonotype. The chain carries TRBV5-1 and TRBJ2-5; 8 bases match TRBD1. V was clipped by 0 bases and J by 3 bases; unmatched bases: 4. CDR3 length equals 15 residues. Germline lookup yields CDR1 SGHRS and CDR2 YFSETQ. The CDR3 here is CASSLAQGVKETQYF. CDR3 bases: TGCGCCAGCAGCTTGGCACAGGGGGTAAAAGAGACCCAGTACTTC.

The rearrangement links TRBV29-1 to TRBJ1-2; D is unclear. V was trimmed by 0 bases and J by 8 bases, leaving 10 bases between them. Germline lookup yields CDR1 SQVTM and CDR2 ANQGSEA. The CDR3 spans 12 residues. In DNA form, the CDR3 reads TGCAGCGTTGAAGATCGGGGAGAAGGCTACACCTTC. This encodes CSVEDRGEGYTF. Using reference TRBV29-1 and TRBJ1-2 for the parts outside the CDR3, the full variable domain is SAVISQKPSRDICQRGTSLTIQCQVDSQVTMMFWYRQQPGQSLTLIATANQGSEATYESGFVIDKFPISRPNLTFSTLTVSNMSPEDSSIYLCSVEDRGEGYTFGSGTRLTVV.

Worth noting for this clonotype: Just one base apart from a much larger clone, this may be a read error. The V call is TRBV20-1, the J call TRBJ1-2, with TRBD1 identical over 9 bases. V lost 5 bases to trimming and J lost 7 bases; unmatched junction nucleotides: 11. Germline CDR1 and CDR2: DFQATT and SNEGSKA (reference sequence). CDR3 size: 14 residues. Here the CDR3 reads CSAGSRDRAAGYTF. The CDR3 DNA reads TGCAGTGCTGGCAGCCGGGACAGGGCGGCTGGCTACACCTTC.

The genes are TRBV24-1 and TRBJ1-2, with 9 bases identical to TRBD1. Germline lookup yields CDR1 KGHDR and CDR2 SFDVKD. The V gene end was trimmed by 3 bases and the J gene end by 4 bases; junction bases not matched to a gene: 5. This CDR3 spans 15 amino acids. CDR3 residues: CATSDVGTGSYGYTF. The DNA for the CDR3 is TGTGCCACCAGTGATGTGGGGACAGGGAGCTATGGCTACACCTTC.

This clonotype was observed at least ten times. The chain has TRBV15 and TRBJ1-1, with 7 bases that match TRBD1. Germline CDR1 reads LNHNV; CDR2 reads YYDKDF (reference sequence). The CDR3 spans 13 residues. Trimming took 5 bases from V and 11 from J; bases not matched to a gene: 11. The CDR3 sequence is CATSRAKGARAFF. CDR3 coding DNA: TGTGCCACCAGCCGAGCTAAGGGGGCAAGGGCTTTCTTT.

This clonotype was seen many times. V usage is TRBV29-1 and J usage is TRBJ1-1; 8 nucleotides line up with TRBD1. Germline CDR1 is SQVTM and CDR2 is ANQGSEA. Trimming at V came to 5 bases and at J to 0 bases, leaving 5 bases not matched to a gene. The CDR3 is 14 amino acids. The CDR3 nucleotides read TGCAGCGTTACCCCGACAGGGGTGAACACTGAAGCTTTCTTT. As protein: CSVTPTGVNTEAFF.

The table lists this clonotype with a count of one. The chain is built from TRBV5-6 and TRBJ1-1; D may be TRBD1 (5 bases). The CDR3 totals 14 residues. V lost 2 bases, J lost 6 bases, and 14 bases lay in between. In germline, CDR1 is SGHDT, CDR2 YYEEEE. The CDR3 bases are TGTGCCAGCAGCTTCGACAGTCGGGATGCTGAAGCTTTCTTT. Translating gives CASSFDSRDAEAFF.

This clonotype was found many times. The chain is built from TRBV19 and TRBJ1-1; no definite D call. Trimming stripped 2 bases from V and 5 bases from J, with 9 bases between. Per germline, CDR1 LNHDA and CDR2 SQIVND (reference sequence). This CDR3 comprises 13 residues. The CDR3: CASSISRSTEAFF. Here the CDR3 DNA reads TGTGCCAGTAGTATATCGAGGTCGACTGAAGCTTTCTTT.

This clonotype was counted ten times or more. The chain has TRBV19 and TRBJ2-7; D is perhaps TRBD2 (5 bases). Germline V gives CDR1 LNHDA, CDR2 SQIVND (reference sequence). This CDR3 has 16 amino acids. The V end lost 6 bases, the J end lost 3 bases, and 21 bases lay between the germline ends. The DNA for the CDR3 is TGTGCCAGTAGCCCCGTGGGAGCGGCGGGCGGCTACGAGCAGTACTTC. As protein: CASSPVGAAGGYEQYF. The complete variable domain, with remaining parts taken from reference TRBV19 and TRBJ2-7, reads DGGITQSPKYLFRKEGQNVTLSCEQNLNHDAMYWYRQDPGQGLRLIYYSQIVNDFQKGDIAEGYSVSREKKESFPLTVTSAQKNPTAFYLCASSPVGAAGGYEQYFGPGTRLTVT.

This chain uses TRBV27 with TRBJ1-5; D is undetermined. Germline V CDR1 and CDR2: MNHEY, SMNVEV (reference sequence). Deletions cut 6 bases from V and 4 bases from J, with 10 bases between. The CDR3 sequence is 13 residues long. For the CDR3, the DNA is TGTGCCAGCAGGAGGGTTGCAAATCAGCCCCAGCATTTT. Its protein is CASRRVANQPQHF.

This clonotype came up many times. The chain links TRBV20-1 to TRBJ1-2; 7 bases map to TRBD1. The germline gives CDR1 DFQATT, CDR2 SNEGSKA (reference sequence). CDR3 length equals 12 residues. V lost 1 base, J lost 8 bases, and 4 bases stayed unmatched. CDR3 amino acids: CSARAQGQGYTF. The CDR3 nucleotides are TGCAGTGCTAGAGCACAGGGGCAGGGCTACACCTTC.

In this sample, this clonotype turned up many times. The CDR3: CASSGEGLGQYF. In DNA form, the CDR3 reads TGTGCCAGCAGCGGAGAGGGGTTAGGGCAGTACTTC. The chain combines TRBV9 with TRBJ2-7, with D possibly being TRBD1 or TRBD2 (5 bases each). Germline CDR1 and CDR2: SGDLS and YYNGEE. The CDR3 loop spans 12 amino acids. Trimming left V 3 bases short and J 9 bases short, with 13 bases between.

This clonotype was detected many times. J is TRBJ2-7 and V is TRBV29-1; no clear D gene. V was pared by 4 bases and J by 0 bases, with 7 bases between. The length of the CDR3 is 12 residues. Germline lookup yields CDR1 SQVTM and CDR2 ANQGSEA. The CDR3: CSVVPSSYEQYF. The CDR3 DNA is TGCAGCGTTGTACCCAGCTCCTACGAGCAGTACTTC.

The chain couples TRBV24-1 to TRBJ2-7; 7 bases match TRBD1. The CDR3 length is 16 residues. From germline, CDR1 is KGHDR and CDR2 SFDVKD. With V trimmed by 3 bases and J by 3 bases, 10 bases remained unmatched. The CDR3 loop is CATSDAAGTADYEQYF. The CDR3 region has the DNA TGTGCCACCAGTGATGCAGCCGGGACAGCCGACTACGAGCAGTACTTC.

This clonotype appeared many times. The chain uses TRBV12-3 or TRBV12-4 and TRBJ1-6; 10 positions agree with TRBD1. V lost 6 bases to trimming and J lost 7 bases; unmatched junction nucleotides: 15. This CDR3 is 18 amino acids long. The CDR3 is CASSRLSPGTGVNSPLHF. CDR3 sequence (DNA): TGTGCCAGCAGCCGACTCTCTCCCGGGACAGGGGTGAATTCACCCCTCCACTTT.

This chain links TRBV7-9 with TRBJ2-7; 9 bases are shared with TRBD2. Unmatched junction bases numbered 8, after V lost 1 base and J lost 1 base. This CDR3 contains 17 residues. Germline loops: CDR1 SEHNR, CDR2 FQNEAQ (reference sequence). The CDR3 loop is CASSLGPSGKGSYEQYF. The CDR3, as DNA: TGTGCCAGCAGCTTAGGCCCTAGCGGGAAGGGGTCCTACGAGCAGTACTTC. The whole variable domain, filled in from reference TRBV7-9 and TRBJ2-7, reads DTGVSQNPRHKITKRGQNVTFRCDPISEHNRLYWYRQTLGQGPEFLTYFQNEAQLEKSRLLSDRFSAERPKGSFSTLEIQRTEQGDSAMYLCASSLGPSGKGSYEQYFGPGTRLTVT.

The genes are TRBV15 and TRBJ1-1; D call uncertain. CDR3 length: 15 amino acids. Trimming took 10 bases from V and 0 from J, leaving 18 bases between them. Germline V gives CDR1 LNHNV, CDR2 YYDKDF (reference sequence). The CDR3 sequence is CASSTKQTVNTEAFF. The CDR3 bases are TGTGCCAGCAGTACAAAACAGACCGTGAACACTGAAGCTTTCTTT.

The V and J genes are TRBV19 and TRBJ1-5; tentatively, D is TRBD1 (5 bases). CDR1 is LNHDA and CDR2 is SQIVND in the germline V gene (reference sequence). V dropped 4 bases and J dropped 3 bases, with 13 bases sitting between them. CDR3 length equals 15 residues. Written as DNA, the CDR3 is TGTGCCAGTAGTAAGATAGGGGTAGACAATCAGCCCCAGCATTTT. Translating it yields CASSKIGVDNQPQHF.

The chain recombines TRBV7-8 with TRBJ1-1; 11 nucleotides line up with TRBD1. Germline values: CDR1 SGHVS, CDR2 FQNEAQ. The CDR3 extends over 17 amino acids. V trimming: 5 bases; J trimming: 7 bases; junction bases outside the gene matches: 15. CDR3 loop: CASSPQTGQGAAGEAFF. CDR3 DNA: TGTGCCAGCAGCCCCCAGACTGGACAGGGGGCTGCTGGTGAAGCTTTCTTT. Full variable domain (missing parts from reference TRBV7-8 and TRBJ1-1): GAGVSQSPRYKVAKRGQDVALRCDPISGHVSLFWYQQALGQGPEFLTYFQNEAQLDKSGLPSDRFFAERPEGSVSTLKIQRTQQEDSAVYLCASSPQTGQGAAGEAFFGQGTRLTVV.

V gene TRBV7-8 combines with J gene TRBJ1-1; 8 nucleotides align to TRBD1. The V and J ends lost 4 bases and 10 bases, in that order; junction bases with no gene match: 8. Germline V CDR1 and CDR2: SGHVS, FQNEAQ. The CDR3 consists of 13 residues. DNA of the CDR3: TGTGCCAGCAGCTCCGGACAGGGTTACGGAGCTTTCTTT. This translates into CASSSGQGYGAFF.

The rearrangement uses TRBV6-5 and TRBJ1-1; D is unclear. The CDR3 totals 13 residues. The V end lost 5 bases, the J end lost 6 bases, and 13 bases lay between the germline ends. Germline V gene sequence: CDR1 MNHEY, CDR2 SVGAGI. The CDR3 region is CASSRLSSPEAFF. CDR3 nucleotide sequence: TGTGCCAGCAGTAGATTATCCTCCCCTGAAGCTTTCTTT.

This clonotype occurred a few times. The CDR3 loop reads CSASLAGLTRDPSYEQYF. The CDR3 bases are TGCAGTGCTAGTCTAGCGGGGCTTACTCGAGACCCCTCCTACGAGCAGTACTTC. The chain employs TRBV20-1 and TRBJ2-7; the match to TRBD2 covers 9 bases. The CDR3 sequence is 18 residues long. V gave up 3 bases and J gave up 0 bases; unmatched junction bases: 15. CDR1 and CDR2 (germline): DFQATT, SNEGSKA (reference sequence).

The J gene is TRBJ1-4, the V gene TRBV5-1; D not resolved. The germline gives CDR1 SGHRS, CDR2 YFSETQ. The CDR3 has 15 residues. V was clipped by 0 bases and J by 8 bases, with 14 bases between them. CDR3 loop: CASSLGDGFGEKLFF. Here the CDR3 DNA reads TGCGCCAGCAGCTTGGGGGATGGGTTTGGCGAAAAACTGTTTTTT.

The V call is TRBV5-1, the J call TRBJ1-3; 7 bases are a match to TRBD1. Germline trimming cut 4 bases from V and 0 bases from J; bases unmatched to any gene: 7. Looked up from germline, CDR1 is SGHRS and CDR2 is YFSETQ. This CDR3 region has 16 residues. The CDR3 bases are TGCGCCAGCAGCCCCGGGACAGTTGGCTCTGGAAACACCATATATTTT. Its protein product is CASSPGTVGSGNTIYF.

This chain connects TRBV6-1 to TRBJ1-1; D is unclear. Deletions cut 2 bases from V and 4 bases from J, with 5 bases between. Germline CDR1 reads MNHNS; CDR2 reads SASEGT. The CDR3 spans 12 residues. This chain's CDR3 is CASSESTTEAFF. CDR3 coding DNA: TGTGCCAGCAGTGAATCGACCACTGAAGCTTTCTTT.

This clonotype has a count of ten or more. The chain has TRBV4-3 and TRBJ1-6; D might be TRBD1 (6 bases). The V gene lost 0 bases and the J gene lost 7 bases, with 16 bases spanning the gap. The CDR3 loop spans 17 amino acids. CDR1 LGHNA and CDR2 YSLEER come from the germline V gene. The CDR3 nucleotides read TGCGCCAGCAGCCAAGATGGGCCCACAGGGAGGAATTCACCCCTCCACTTT. This codes for CASSQDGPTGRNSPLHF.

This clonotype showed up many times. This chain joins TRBV24-1 and TRBJ1-5; D perhaps matches TRBD1 (6 bases). Trimming cost V 7 bases and J 6 bases, with 18 bases left between them. The CDR3 is 15 residues long. CDR1 and CDR2 from the germline V gene are KGHDR and SFDVKD. CDR3 sequence: CATSPGQKGGQPQHF. In DNA, the CDR3 is TGTGCCACCAGCCCCGGACAGAAGGGAGGTCAGCCCCAGCATTTT.

This clonotype showed up many times. V gene TRBV11-3 combines with J gene TRBJ1-1, with a tentative D call TRBD1 (5 bases). CDR3 size: 13 residues. Trimming removed 4 bases at V and 10 bases at J, with 16 bases between. Germline V lookup: CDR1 SGHNT, CDR2 YENEEA. CDR3 sequence reads: CASSSDSGHAAFF. DNA of the CDR3: TGTGCCAGCAGCTCAGATTCAGGGCACGCAGCTTTCTTT. Complete variable domain (other parts from reference TRBV11-3 and TRBJ1-1): EAGVVQSPRYKIIEKKQPVAFWCNPISGHNTLYWYLQNLGQGPELLIRYENEEAVDDSQLPKDRFSAERLKGVDSTLKIQPAELGDSAVYLCASSSDSGHAAFFGQGTRLTVV.

The table lists this clonotype with many counts. This chain uses TRBV2 with TRBJ1-2; D uncertain. The CDR3 runs to 14 residues. Germline V gene lookup returns CDR1 SNHLY and CDR2 FYNNEI. V was shortened by 3 bases and J by 2 bases, with 10 bases between the two germline ends. The CDR3 protein is CASSDFRRNYGYTF. Written as DNA, the CDR3 is TGTGCCAGCAGTGATTTTAGGAGAAACTATGGCTACACCTTC.

Comments on this clonotype: Its ends do not fully match the called genes, so a read error is possible. V usage is TRBV25-1 and J usage is TRBJ2-2; D remains unclear. Germline CDR1 reads MGHDK; CDR2 reads SYGVNS. The CDR3 is 15 residues long. Here the CDR3 DNA reads TGTGCCAGCACTGAATTTGTCGATAACACCGGGGAGCTGTTTTTT. Amino acid sequence: CASTEFVDNTGELFF.